The 11 T cell receptor beta chains listed next were all sequenced from one sample in a study of blood T cells in healthy people across ages. Primed by a sample-barcoded 5' primer and a J-beta primer mix, a second PCR proceeded for 7 to 11 cycles. TCRdb re-analysed the 5' RACE reads in MiXCR, keeping a single row per CDR3 protein. In the table there are 800,000 to 950,000 distinct CDR3 sequences, around 29% of which are singletons. This sample was shared with a second study, whose subject was T cells of mothers and their children.

The specimen was blood. The receptors come from a middle-aged woman in good health.

This chain uses TRBV5-5 with TRBJ1-1; weak D call: TRBD1 (6 bases). Trimming took off 0 bases at V and 1 base at J, with 13 bases between the two ends. The length of the CDR3 is 16 residues. The germline V gene has CDR1 SGHKS and CDR2 YYEKEE (reference sequence). CDR3 DNA: TGTGCCAGCAGCTTGGTAGCCGACAGGACGAACACTGAAGCTTTCTTT. Translating it yields CASSLVADRTNTEAFF.

The chain recombines TRBV9 with TRBJ1-6, with 7 bases aligning to TRBD1. There are 14 residues in the CDR3. Trimming at V came to 3 bases and at J to 8 bases, leaving 5 bases not matched to a gene. Looked up from germline, CDR1 is SGDLS and CDR2 is YYNGEE. The CDR3 here is CASSGGDRYSPLHF. CDR3 in DNA: TGTGCCAGCAGCGGGGGGGACAGATATTCACCCCTCCACTTT. The variable domain in full, with the rest retrieved from reference TRBV9 and TRBJ1-6, is DSGVTQTPKHLITATGQRVTLRCSPRSGDLSVYWYQQSLDQGLQFLIQYYNGEERAKGNILERFSAQQFPDLHSELNLSSLELGDSALYFCASSGGDRYSPLHFGNGTRLTVT.

For this clonotype: A much larger clonotype is one base distant, so this may be a read error. The gene calls are TRBV5-1 and TRBJ1-2; 8 nucleotides agree with TRBD1. V gave up 4 bases and J gave up 3 bases; unmatched junction bases: 14. This CDR3 contains 17 residues. Per the germline V gene, CDR1 is SGHRS and CDR2 is YFSETQ. CDR3 protein: CASSKDKWTGSHYGYTF. CDR3 nucleotides: TGCGCCAGCAGCAAAGACAAGTGGACAGGGAGTCACTATGGCTACACCTTC.

This clonotype has ten or more counts. V gene TRBV6-2 or TRBV6-3 combines with J gene TRBJ2-5; D is undetermined. The CDR3 runs 11 residues. Germline CDR1 reads MNHEY; CDR2 reads SVGEGT. The germline V and J ends were trimmed by 6 bases and 5 bases, with 7 bases remaining between them. The CDR3 region is CASRQGETQYF. CDR3 DNA sequence: TGTGCCAGCAGACAAGGGGAGACCCAGTACTTC.

The chain is built from TRBV27 and TRBJ2-1, with D perhaps given as TRBD1 or TRBD2 (5 bases each). Germline-derived CDR1 and CDR2 are MNHEY and SMNVEV (reference sequence). V dropped 6 bases and J dropped 6 bases, with 18 bases sitting between them. The CDR3 runs to 15 residues. CDR3 DNA: TGTGCCAGCAGCCTAGCCGGGGCCCCTAGCAATGAGCAGTTCTTC. This codes for CASSLAGAPSNEQFF.

This sequence joins TRBV29-1 and TRBJ2-5; D may be TRBD1 or TRBD2 (7 bases each). The CDR3 extends over 13 amino acids. Per the germline V gene, CDR1 is SQVTM and CDR2 is ANQGSEA. V lost 7 bases to trimming and J lost 9 bases, with 21 bases between them. The CDR3, as DNA: TGCAGCGAAGGAAGGGACAGCCGGGGGGCCCAGTACTTC. Translation: CSEGRDSRGAQYF.

The chain joins TRBV9 to TRBJ2-4; D not resolved. The end of the DNA fits TRBJ2-7 better, so the J call may be wrong. Per germline, CDR1 SGDLS and CDR2 YYNGEE. The CDR3 consists of 15 residues. In nucleotides, the CDR3 is TGTGCCAGCAGCGTAGGGTTCGCCGCGTCGGGCGAGCAGTACTTC. Translated: CASSVGFAASGEQYF.

This clonotype was seen only a few times. CDR3 in DNA: TGCAGTGCTAGAGACGGGGCAGGTAGTCAGCCCCAGCATTTT. Translation: CSARDGAGSQPQHF. The chain couples TRBV20-1 to TRBJ1-5; D may be TRBD1 (5 bases). Per the germline V gene, CDR1 is DFQATT and CDR2 is SNEGSKA (reference sequence). V dropped 0 bases and J dropped 6 bases, with 12 bases sitting between them. CDR3 length: 14 amino acids.

This clonotype has at least ten counts. In nucleotides, the CDR3 is TGTGCCAACCGGGACAGTCGAACCTACGAGCAGTACTTC. Its translation is CANRDSRTYEQYF. The chain has TRBV10-3 and TRBJ2-7; 7 bases match TRBD1. V gave up 10 bases and J gave up 2 bases; unmatched junction bases: 8. Per the germline V gene, CDR1 is ENHRY and CDR2 is SYGVKD. This CDR3 is built from 13 residues.

This clonotype was found a few times. The rearrangement uses TRBV30 and TRBJ2-1; 7 bases map to TRBD1. CDR1 GTSNPN and CDR2 SVGIG come from the germline V gene (reference sequence). This CDR3 contains 13 residues. The J segment lost 4 bases and the V segment lost 4 bases, leaving 4 bases of the junction unmatched. The CDR3 DNA reads TGTGCCTGGAACCGGGACAGATACAATGAGCAGTTCTTC. Translated: CAWNRDRYNEQFF.

In DNA, the CDR3 is TGCAGTGCCACCGGGACTAGCGGGGCCAAGGGGTACAATGAGCAGTTCTTC. This encodes CSATGTSGAKGYNEQFF. This chain uses TRBV20-1 with TRBJ2-1, with 13 bases lining up with TRBD2. The CDR3 is 17 residues long. CDR1 and CDR2 from the germline V gene are DFQATT and SNEGSKA (reference sequence). V lost 6 bases, J lost 4 bases, and 12 bases stayed unmatched.